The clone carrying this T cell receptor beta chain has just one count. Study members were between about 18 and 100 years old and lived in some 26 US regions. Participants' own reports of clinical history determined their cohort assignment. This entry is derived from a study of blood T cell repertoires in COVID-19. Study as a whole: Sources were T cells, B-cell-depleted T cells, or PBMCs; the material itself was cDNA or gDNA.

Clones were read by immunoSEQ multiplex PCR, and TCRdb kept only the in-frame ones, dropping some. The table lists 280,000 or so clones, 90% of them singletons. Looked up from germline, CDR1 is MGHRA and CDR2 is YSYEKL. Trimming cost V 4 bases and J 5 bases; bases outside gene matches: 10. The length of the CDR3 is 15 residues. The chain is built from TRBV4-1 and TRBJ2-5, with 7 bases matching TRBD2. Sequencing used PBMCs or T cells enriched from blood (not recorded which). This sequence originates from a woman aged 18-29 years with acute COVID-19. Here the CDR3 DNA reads TGCGCCAGCAGCCGCCTCAGCGGGATGAGGGAGACCCAGTACTTC. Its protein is CASSRLSGMRETQYF.